These 17 T cell receptor beta chains were all obtained from the same sample, sequenced in a study of control samples from healthy donors and cancer patients. Profiled with immunoSEQ multiplex PCR; TCRdb holds only in-frame clones, not every one. The sample contains approximately 100,000 clones, under 90% of which appear only once. The specimen sequenced was blood. The source of these receptors is a woman aged 40-49 years in good health.

In its sample, this clone was seen a few times. V is TRBV15 and J is TRBJ2-1, with 9 positions matching TRBD2. This CDR3 spans 15 amino acids. The V gene's germline CDR1 is LNHNV and CDR2 YYDKDF (reference sequence). With V trimmed by 6 bases and J by 3 bases, 6 bases remained unmatched. The CDR3 reads CATREAGGNYNEQFF. In DNA, the CDR3 is TGTGCCACCAGGGAAGCGGGGGGAAACTACAATGAGCAGTTCTTC.

The chain recombines TRBV6-2 or TRBV6-3 with TRBJ2-3, with 9 bases matching TRBD2. Looked up from germline, CDR1 is MNHEY and CDR2 is SVGEGT. The CDR3 consists of 17 residues. Trimming at V came to 4 bases and at J to 5 bases, leaving 13 bases not matched to a gene. CDR3 region: CASSFSRGRGGRDTQYF. In DNA form, the CDR3 reads TGTGCCAGCAGTTTCAGTCGAGGGCGGGGGGGCCGAGATACGCAGTATTTT.

CDR3 in amino acids: CASSYGLVLGNEQFF. CDR3 nucleotides: TGTGCCAGCAGTTACGGCCTCGTTCTGGGCAATGAGCAGTTCTTC. This rearrangement joins TRBV6-2 or TRBV6-3 to TRBJ2-1, with D unclear. There are 15 residues in the CDR3. Trimming removed 2 bases at V and 6 bases at J, with 14 bases between. Germline V CDR1 and CDR2: MNHEY, SVGEGT.

The chain couples TRBV5-1 to TRBJ2-7; D not certain. The CDR3 consists of 12 residues. Trimming stripped 4 bases from V and 3 bases from J, with 8 bases between. Germline-derived CDR1 and CDR2 are SGHRS and YFSETQ. CDR3 nucleotides: TGCGCCAGCAGCGCAAGACGCTACGAGCAGTACTTC. Protein sequence: CASSARRYEQYF.

The chain recombines TRBV6-6 with TRBJ2-6; no reliable D call. CDR1 MNHNY and CDR2 SVGAGI come from the germline V gene (reference sequence). V was trimmed by 6 bases and J by 0 bases, leaving 12 bases between them. This CDR3 comprises 16 residues. The CDR3 DNA reads TGTGCCAGCAGAGCCCTGGCGAGCTCTGGGGCCAACGTCCTGACTTTC. It specifies CASRALASSGANVLTF.

The V gene is TRBV7-2, the J gene TRBJ2-7; D may be TRBD2 (7 bases). V gave up 1 base and J gave up 6 bases, with 16 bases separating them. The length of the CDR3 is 15 residues. The germline V gene has CDR1 SGHTA and CDR2 FQGNSA. The CDR3 reads CASSLVGGGTGEQYF. The DNA of the CDR3 is TGTGCCAGCAGCTTAGTAGGGGGGGGTACGGGCGAGCAGTACTTC. Looking up the rest from reference TRBV7-2 and TRBJ2-7 gives the full variable domain: GAGVSQSPSNKVTEKGKDVELRCDPISGHTALYWYRQSLGQGLEFLIYFQGNSAPDKSGLPSDRFSAERTGGSVSTLTIQRTQQEDSAVYLCASSLVGGGTGEQYFGPGTRLTVT.

The J gene is TRBJ1-1, the V gene TRBV2; unclear D gene. Germline V CDR1 and CDR2: SNHLY, FYNNEI. Trimming left V 0 bases short and J 5 bases short, with 13 bases between. The CDR3 extends over 15 amino acids. The CDR3 loop is CASSEAWISRTEAFF. For the CDR3, the DNA is TGTGCCAGCAGTGAAGCGTGGATTAGCAGGACTGAAGCTTTCTTT.

CDR3 in amino acids: CASSLLGTHESPLHF. For the CDR3, the DNA is TGTGCCAGCAGCCTCCTCGGGACTCATGAGTCACCCCTCCACTTT. V and J are TRBV7-3 and TRBJ1-6; D is perhaps TRBD1 (5 bases). The germline CDR1 and CDR2 sequences are SGHTA and FQGTGA. The CDR3 is 15 residues long. V was shortened by 5 bases and J by 10 bases, with 18 bases between the two germline ends.

V gene TRBV19 combines with J gene TRBJ1-5, with D hard to call. Trimming took off 5 bases at V and 2 bases at J, with 13 bases between the two ends. Looked up from germline, CDR1 is LNHDA and CDR2 is SQIVND (reference sequence). This CDR3 is built from 15 residues. Written as DNA, the CDR3 is TGTGCCAGTAGTTGGGGATCGATGGGCAATCAGCCCCAGCATTTT. Its translation is CASSWGSMGNQPQHF.

This clone appeared a few times. The chain is built from TRBV28 and TRBJ1-2; 10 bases align to TRBD1. The CDR3 totals 14 residues. Trimming removed 6 bases from V and 11 bases from J; junction bases left unmatched: 12. Germline assignment: CDR1 MDHEN and CDR2 SYDVKM. The CDR3 region has the DNA TGTGCCAGCAGGGACAGGGGGTCCCAGTTGGGTTACACCTTC. This codes for CASRDRGSQLGYTF.

The rearrangement links TRBV6-1 to TRBJ2-7; tentatively, D is TRBD2 (6 bases). The CDR3 covers 13 residues. Germline CDR1 and CDR2: MNHNS and SASEGT. V was clipped by 3 bases and J by 6 bases, with 12 bases between them. CDR3 loop: CASSDVRRAEQYF. DNA for the CDR3: TGTGCCAGCAGTGATGTGAGGAGGGCCGAGCAGTACTTC.

The gene calls are TRBV13 and TRBJ2-1; a possible D gene is TRBD2 (5 bases). The V and J ends lost 5 bases and 6 bases respectively, with 17 bases between them. Germline CDR1 reads PRHDT; CDR2 reads FYEKMQ (reference sequence). The CDR3 is 15 amino acids. The DNA for the CDR3 is TGTGCCAGCAGCCTGCCCCCCGGGGTCGGCAATGAGCAGTTCTTC. Its translation: CASSLPPGVGNEQFF.

Only one count was recorded for this clone. The chain carries TRBV6-1 and TRBJ1-3; possible D gene TRBD1, 5 bases. The V gene's germline CDR1 is MNHNS and CDR2 SASEGT. V lost 3 bases, J lost 4 bases, and 10 bases lay in between. The CDR3 sequence is 14 residues long. The CDR3 bases are TGTGCCAGCAGTGAGGGAGGGGCCGGAAACACCATATATTTT. Its protein is CASSEGGAGNTIYF.

V gene TRBV12-3 or TRBV12-4 combines with J gene TRBJ1-1; D call uncertain. The CDR3 is 13 amino acids. Trimming pared 3 bases from V and 4 bases from J, leaving 9 bases between. CDR3 nucleotides: TGTGCCAGCAGTTTGTCTCAAACCACTGAAGCTTTCTTT. Protein: CASSLSQTTEAFF.

This clone showed up just once. V usage is TRBV29-1 and J usage is TRBJ2-1; the match to TRBD1 covers 7 bases. V dropped 7 bases and J dropped 9; count of bases not matched to a gene: 6. This CDR3 contains 11 residues. Germline-derived CDR1 and CDR2 are SQVTM and ANQGSEA. The CDR3, as DNA: TGCAGCGGACAGGGTAGGGGTGAGCAGTTCTTC. Protein: CSGQGRGEQFF.

The J gene is TRBJ1-2, the V gene TRBV19; no clear D. This CDR3 has 13 amino acids. Germline assignment: CDR1 LNHDA and CDR2 SQIVND (reference sequence). Trimming took 5 bases from V and 8 from J, leaving 15 bases between them. The CDR3 DNA follows: TGTGCCAGTAGTCCCGACGGGGATCGAGGCTACACCTTC. Translation: CASSPDGDRGYTF. Drawing the rest from reference TRBV19 and TRBJ1-2, the complete variable domain is DGGITQSPKYLFRKEGQNVTLSCEQNLNHDAMYWYRQDPGQGLRLIYYSQIVNDFQKGDIAEGYSVSREKKESFPLTVTSAQKNPTAFYLCASSPDGDRGYTFGSGTRLTVV.

The chain uses TRBV12-3 or TRBV12-4 and TRBJ2-3; D unresolved. The CDR3 is made up of 13 amino acids. V dropped 4 bases and J dropped 0 bases, with 5 bases sitting between them. This chain's CDR3 is CASSYTSTDTQYF. CDR3 coding DNA: TGTGCCAGCAGTTATACTAGCACAGATACGCAGTATTTT.